What follows is one TCR beta chain and its context. What it binds is not known. Generated by immunoSEQ multiplex PCR, the TCRdb table keeps only in-frame clones and is missing some. The sample comprises a few thousand clones, more than 55% of which are singletons, and 3.5% to 4% rests with the top ten. The data derive from a study of Tregs in tolerant kidney transplant recipients. About the study: After about six days with irradiated graft donor PBMCs, CFSE-labeled recipient PBMCs were FACS-sorted. General observations from the study: No direct test of biological reproducibility was done here. The small number of patients limits these findings pending further validation.

The sequencing sample was made of CD8+ T cells from blood cultured with allogeneic cells. The origin of this receptor is a human donor in good health.

The CDR3 loop reads CASSPRQRNNEQFF. The CDR3 DNA reads TGTGCCAGCAGCCCCCGGCAGCGGAACAATGAGCAGTTCTTC. The chain links TRBV9 to TRBJ2-1; D is possibly TRBD2 (5 bases). The V and J ends lost 4 bases and 5 bases respectively, with 13 bases between them. CDR1 and CDR2 (germline): SGDLS, YYNGEE. The CDR3 sequence is 14 residues long. Drawing the rest from reference TRBV9 and TRBJ2-1, the complete variable domain is DSGVTQTPKHLITATGQRVTLRCSPRSGDLSVYWYQQSLDQGLQFLIQYYNGEERAKGNILERFSAQQFPDLHSELNLSSLELGDSALYFCASSPRQRNNEQFFGPGTRLTVL.